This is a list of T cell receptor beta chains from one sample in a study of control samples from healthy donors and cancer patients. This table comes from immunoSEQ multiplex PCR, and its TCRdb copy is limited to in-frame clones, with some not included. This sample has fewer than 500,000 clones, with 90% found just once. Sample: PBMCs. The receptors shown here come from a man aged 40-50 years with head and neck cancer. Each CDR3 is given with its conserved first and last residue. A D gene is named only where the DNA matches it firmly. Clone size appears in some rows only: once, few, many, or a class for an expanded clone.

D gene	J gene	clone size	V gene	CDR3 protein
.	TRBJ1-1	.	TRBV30	CAWSETGSEAFF
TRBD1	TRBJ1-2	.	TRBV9	CASSVFDRAGGYTF
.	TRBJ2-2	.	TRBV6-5	CASRARGTGELFF
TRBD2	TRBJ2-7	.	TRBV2	CASSEGRAGVYEQYF
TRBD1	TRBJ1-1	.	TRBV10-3	CAISGTGKTEAFF
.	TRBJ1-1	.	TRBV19	CASSIPESLNTEAFF
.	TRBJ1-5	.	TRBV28	CASIDGLSRNQPQHF
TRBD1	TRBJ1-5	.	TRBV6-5	CASSPTGLNQPQHF
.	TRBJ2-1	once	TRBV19	CASSIAGVEYNEQFF
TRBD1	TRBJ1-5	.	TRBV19	CASSILMGQGHQPQHF
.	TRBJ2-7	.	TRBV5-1	CASSIEGVEQYF
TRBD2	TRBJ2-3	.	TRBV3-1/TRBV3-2	CASSPWTSGVADTQYF
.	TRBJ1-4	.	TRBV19	CASSIDRGADEKLFF
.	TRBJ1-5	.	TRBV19	CASSIESVSNQVHF
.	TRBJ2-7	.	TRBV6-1	CASSERPVTYEQYF
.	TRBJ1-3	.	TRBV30	CAWSGATDSSGGNTIYF
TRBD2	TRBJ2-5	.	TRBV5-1	CASSLVSSGNQETQYF
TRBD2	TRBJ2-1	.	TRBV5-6	CASSPIISGIMNEQFF